Listed below are T cell receptor beta chains from one sample, sequenced in a study of shared clonotypes between healthy human individuals. Sequencing used immunoSEQ multiplex PCR; TCRdb keeps in-frame clones, though not all of them. The profile shows 2 million to 2.5 million clones, approximately 93% of them singletons. The sample comprised naive CD4+ T cells from PBMCs. Receptor source: a young man in good health. Some clones in this sample may be carry-over from other donors' samples. Each CDR3 is given with its conserved first and last residue. Fields, in order: V gene, clone size, D gene, J gene, CDR3 protein, CDR3 DNA. A D gene is named only where the DNA matches it firmly. Some rows mark clone size as missing; the rest say once, few, many or name a class of expanded clone.

V: TRBV6-5; size: once; D: NA; J: TRBJ1-3; CDR3: CASIPPEGRGNTIYF; DNA: TGTGCCAGCATCCCGCCCGAGGGGAGAGGAAACACCATATATTTT
V: TRBV10-3; size: NA; D: TRBD2; J: TRBJ2-3; CDR3: CAIKRTSGRESTDTQYF; DNA: TGTGCCATCAAACGGACTAGCGGGAGGGAAAGCACAGATACGCAGTATTTT
V: TRBV7-2; size: NA; D: TRBD2; J: TRBJ2-1; CDR3: CASSLAGGVWGEQFF; DNA: TGTGCCAGCAGCTTAGCGGGAGGGGTTTGGGGTGAGCAGTTCTTC
V: TRBV15; size: NA; D: NA; J: TRBJ1-5; CDR3: CATGYSNQPQHF; DNA: TGTGCCACCGGGTATAGCAATCAGCCCCAGCATTTT
V: TRBV27; size: NA; D: NA; J: TRBJ2-1; CDR3: CASAWSLSWDEQFF; DNA: TGTGCCAGCGCCTGGAGTCTGTCGTGGGATGAGCAGTTCTTC
V: TRBV6-7; size: NA; D: NA; J: TRBJ2-1; CDR3: CASSPPRSSNEQFF; DNA: TGTGCCAGCAGTCCCCCCAGGAGCAGCAATGAGCAGTTCTTC
V: TRBV7-2; size: NA; D: NA; J: TRBJ2-5; CDR3: CASSQQETQYF; DNA: TGTGCCAGCAGCCAACAAGAGACCCAGTACTTC
V: TRBV4-1; size: NA; D: NA; J: TRBJ1-4; CDR3: CASSGLGQANEKLFF; DNA: TGCGCCAGCAGCGGATTGGGGCAGGCTAATGAAAAACTGTTTTTT
V: TRBV28; size: NA; D: NA; J: TRBJ1-4; CDR3: CASSPPRGGISEKLFF; DNA: TGTGCCAGCAGTCCCCCCCGGGGCGGGATAAGTGAAAAACTGTTTTTT
V: TRBV7-9; size: NA; D: NA; J: TRBJ1-1; CDR3: CASSLRGRIDEAFF; DNA: TGTGCCAGCAGCTTAAGAGGACGGATCGATGAAGCTTTCTTT
V: TRBV18; size: few; D: TRBD1; J: TRBJ1-5; CDR3: CASSRQGQGNQPQHF; DNA: TGTGCCAGCTCACGACAGGGACAGGGGAATCAGCCCCAGCATTTT
V: TRBV4-3; size: NA; D: TRBD2; J: TRBJ2-7; CDR3: CASSQERGTSGTPYEQYF; DNA: TGCGCCAGCAGCCAAGAGCGGGGGACTAGCGGTACCCCCTACGAGCAGTACTTC
V: TRBV19; size: NA; D: TRBD1; J: TRBJ1-2; CDR3: CASSPRTGNYGYTF; DNA: TGTGCCAGTAGTCCTCGGACAGGCAACTATGGCTACACCTTC
V: TRBV28; size: NA; D: TRBD2; J: TRBJ2-3; CDR3: CASSFSGRWGTSTDTQYF; DNA: TGTGCCAGCAGTTTTAGCGGGAGATGGGGAACCAGCACAGATACGCAGTATTTT
V: TRBV2; size: NA; D: NA; J: TRBJ2-2; CDR3: CASGAANTGELFF; DNA: TGTGCCAGCGGGGCGGCGAACACCGGGGAGCTGTTTTTT
V: TRBV7-3; size: NA; D: TRBD2; J: TRBJ2-1; CDR3: CASSFGSGRAGNEQFF; DNA: TGTGCCAGCAGCTTCGGTAGCGGGAGGGCCGGGAATGAGCAGTTCTTC
V: TRBV28; size: NA; D: NA; J: TRBJ1-5; CDR3: CASSQGSLGTQPQHF; DNA: TGTGCCAGCAGCCAAGGGTCTCTTGGCACTCAGCCCCAGCATTTT
V: TRBV9; size: NA; D: NA; J: TRBJ2-1; CDR3: CASSQFSGSYNEQFF; DNA: TGTGCCAGCAGCCAGTTTAGCGGTTCATACAATGAGCAGTTCTTC
V: TRBV28; size: NA; D: TRBD2; J: TRBJ2-1; CDR3: CASWAISGSPWNEQFF; DNA: TGTGCCAGCTGGGCGATTAGCGGGAGTCCCTGGAATGAGCAGTTCTTC
V: TRBV30; size: NA; D: TRBD1; J: TRBJ2-5; CDR3: CAWSIHRGLGETQYF; DNA: TGTGCCTGGAGTATACACAGGGGGCTAGGGGAGACCCAGTACTTC
V: TRBV27; size: NA; D: NA; J: TRBJ1-2; CDR3: CASTISWGGAGGYTF; DNA: TGTGCCAGCACCATATCTTGGGGGGGAGCTGGTGGCTACACCTTC
V: TRBV28; size: NA; D: TRBD1; J: TRBJ1-5; CDR3: CASSPTGAYSNQPQHF; DNA: TGTGCCAGCAGTCCCACAGGGGCTTATAGCAATCAGCCCCAGCATTTT
V: TRBV5-1; size: NA; D: NA; J: TRBJ1-4; CDR3: CASSLTVSSARKLFF; DNA: TGCGCCAGCAGCTTGACTGTAAGTTCGGCCCGAAAACTGTTTTTT
V: TRBV6-5; size: NA; D: NA; J: TRBJ1-1; CDR3: CASSYSRGNTEAFF; DNA: TGTGCCAGCAGTTATTCTCGGGGGAACACTGAAGCTTTCTTT
V: TRBV30; size: NA; D: NA; J: TRBJ2-1; CDR3: CAWSYISYNEQFF; DNA: TGTGCCTGGAGTTACATCTCCTACAATGAGCAGTTCTTC
V: TRBV28; size: NA; D: NA; J: TRBJ2-3; CDR3: CASRGVLPSTDTQYF; DNA: TGTGCCAGCAGGGGGGTACTGCCGAGCACAGATACGCAGTATTTT
V: TRBV5-1; size: NA; D: TRBD2; J: TRBJ2-3; CDR3: CASSPMGLAGGLDTQYF; DNA: TGCGCCAGCAGCCCCATGGGACTAGCGGGAGGATTAGATACGCAGTATTTT
V: TRBV6-5; size: NA; D: NA; J: TRBJ1-1; CDR3: CASEGSTEAFF; DNA: TGTGCCAGCGAGGGTAGCACTGAAGCTTTCTTT
V: TRBV30; size: few; D: NA; J: TRBJ2-5; CDR3: CAWSMIQETQYF; DNA: TGTGCCTGGAGCATGATCCAGGAGACCCAGTACTTC
V: TRBV18; size: NA; D: NA; J: TRBJ2-5; CDR3: CASSPSLVETQYF; DNA: TGTGCCAGCTCACCATCGTTGGTGGAGACCCAGTACTTC
V: TRBV27; size: NA; D: NA; J: TRBJ1-1; CDR3: CASSNGGRTEAFF; DNA: TGTGCCAGCAGTAACGGGGGGCGGACTGAAGCTTTCTTT
V: TRBV7-3; size: NA; D: TRBD2; J: TRBJ2-1; CDR3: CASSLLSGRAFNNEQFF; DNA: TGTGCCAGCAGCTTACTTAGCGGGAGGGCCTTCAACAATGAGCAGTTCTTC
V: TRBV4-3; size: once; D: NA; J: TRBJ2-3; CDR3: CASSQAPGSADTQYF; DNA: TGCGCCAGCAGCCAAGCCCCGGGGTCGGCAGATACGCAGTATTTT
V: TRBV4-2; size: NA; D: TRBD2; J: TRBJ2-2; CDR3: CASSQAPGAGVSTGELFF; DNA: TGTGCCAGCAGCCAAGCGCCTGGGGCGGGAGTTAGCACCGGGGAGCTGTTTTTT
V: TRBV18; size: NA; D: NA; J: TRBJ2-1; CDR3: CASSGGAPGMDNEQFF; DNA: TGTGCCAGCTCGGGGGGGGCCCCCGGGATGGACAATGAGCAGTTCTTC
V: TRBV5-8; size: NA; D: TRBD2; J: TRBJ2-1; CDR3: CASSSRTSVSYNEQFF; DNA: TGTGCCAGCAGCTCCAGGACTAGCGTCTCCTACAATGAGCAGTTCTTC
V: TRBV7-9; size: NA; D: TRBD1; J: TRBJ2-7; CDR3: CASSPSGTGRASEQYF; DNA: TGTGCCAGCAGCCCATCCGGGACAGGGCGAGCGAGCGAGCAGTACTTC
V: TRBV5-6; size: NA; D: TRBD2; J: TRBJ2-1; CDR3: CASSRQGWTSGRSYNEQFF; DNA: TGTGCCAGCAGCCGACAGGGGTGGACTAGCGGGCGCTCCTACAATGAGCAGTTCTTC
V: TRBV2; size: NA; D: NA; J: TRBJ1-3; CDR3: CASSGDPGNTIYF; DNA: TGTGCCAGCAGCGGAGATCCTGGAAACACCATATATTTT
V: TRBV5-1; size: NA; D: NA; J: TRBJ2-2; CDR3: CASSAMAGATGELFF; DNA: TGCGCCAGCAGCGCTATGGCAGGGGCCACCGGGGAGCTGTTTTTT